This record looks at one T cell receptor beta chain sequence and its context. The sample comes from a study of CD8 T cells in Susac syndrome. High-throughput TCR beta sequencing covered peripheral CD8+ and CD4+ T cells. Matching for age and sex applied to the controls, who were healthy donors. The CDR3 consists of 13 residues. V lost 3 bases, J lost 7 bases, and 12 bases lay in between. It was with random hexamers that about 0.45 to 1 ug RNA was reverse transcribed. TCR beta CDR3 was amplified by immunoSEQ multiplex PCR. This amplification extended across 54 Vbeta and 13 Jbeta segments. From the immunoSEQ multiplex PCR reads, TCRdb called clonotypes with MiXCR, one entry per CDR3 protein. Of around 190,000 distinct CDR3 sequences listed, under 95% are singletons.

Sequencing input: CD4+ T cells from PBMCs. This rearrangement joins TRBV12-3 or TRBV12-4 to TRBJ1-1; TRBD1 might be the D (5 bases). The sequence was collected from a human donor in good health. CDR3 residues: CASSLRQGSEAFF. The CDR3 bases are TGTGCCAGCAGTTTGCGCCAGGGCAGTGAAGCTTTCTTT.